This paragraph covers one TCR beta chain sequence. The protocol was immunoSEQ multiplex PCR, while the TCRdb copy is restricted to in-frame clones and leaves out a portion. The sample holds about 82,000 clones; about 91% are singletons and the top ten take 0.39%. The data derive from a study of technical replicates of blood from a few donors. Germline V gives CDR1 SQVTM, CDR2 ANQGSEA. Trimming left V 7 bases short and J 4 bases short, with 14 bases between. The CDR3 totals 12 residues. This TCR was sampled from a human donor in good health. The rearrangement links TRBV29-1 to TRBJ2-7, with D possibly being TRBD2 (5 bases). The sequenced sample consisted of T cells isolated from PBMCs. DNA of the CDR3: TGCAGCGCTCAGCGGTCCTCGTACGAGCAGTACTTC. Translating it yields CSAQRSSYEQYF.